Each of the 2 T cell receptor beta chains below was sequenced from the same sample in a study of blood T cell repertoires in COVID-19. The table came from immunoSEQ multiplex PCR; TCRdb's copy has only in-frame clones and leaves some out. The sample lists about 190,000 clones, over 80% occurring once. Sequencing was performed on peripheral blood. The receptors stem from a woman aged 60-75 years with COVID-19, enrolled during active disease.

The chain is built from TRBV5-1 and TRBJ2-5, with D unresolved. V was shortened by 4 bases and J by 2 bases, with 15 bases between the two germline ends. Looked up from germline, CDR1 is SGHRS and CDR2 is YFSETQ. CDR3 length: 15 amino acids. CDR3 DNA sequence: TGCGCCAGCAGCCTAGAATCCAGCACGCAAGAGACCCAGTACTTC. Encoded protein: CASSLESSTQETQYF.

The V and J genes are TRBV18 and TRBJ1-1; 9 nucleotides line up with TRBD1. Germline assignment: CDR1 KGHSH and CDR2 LQKENI. With 5 bases clipped from V and 5 bases from J, the junction kept 3 bases outside the gene matches. The CDR3 covers 13 residues. CDR3 in amino acids: CASSGQGRTEAFF. CDR3 coding DNA: TGTGCCAGCTCAGGACAGGGGCGGACTGAAGCTTTCTTT.